The 5 T cell receptor beta chains given below trace back to one sample, sequenced in a study of T cells in narcolepsy. Using immunoSEQ multiplex PCR, the repertoire was profiled, and TCRdb retains in-frame clones only, with some absent. The repertoire includes some 34,000 clones, more than 75% of them detected once, and roughly 2.5% sits in the top ten. Sequenced input: memory (CD45RA-) CD4+ T cells from blood. These receptors all come from a human donor in good health.

This chain uses TRBV7-3 with TRBJ2-5, with 7 bases aligning to TRBD1. The ends lost 5 bases at V and 1 base at J; junction bases unmatched: 1. The CDR3 extends over 13 amino acids. CDR1 is SGHTA and CDR2 is FQGTGA in the germline V gene. Here the CDR3 DNA reads TGTGCCAGCAGCCGGGACAGCCAAGAGACCCAGTACTTC. Residues: CASSRDSQETQYF. Using reference TRBV7-3 and TRBJ2-5 for the parts outside the CDR3, the full variable domain is GAGVSQTPSNKVTEKGKYVELRCDPISGHTALYWYRQSLGQGPEFLIYFQGTGAADDSGLPNDRFFAVRPEGSVSTLKIQRTERGDSAVYLCASSRDSQETQYFGPGTRLLVL.

The gene calls are TRBV19 and TRBJ1-1, with 8 positions matching TRBD1. This CDR3 has 13 residues. The germline V gene has CDR1 LNHDA and CDR2 SQIVND (reference sequence). J gave up 11 bases and V 0 bases, and 5 bases lay outside the gene matches. The CDR3 nucleotides are TGTGCCAGTAGTATAGATGACAGGGGCCGGGCTTTCTTT. Translated, it gives CASSIDDRGRAFF.

V and J are TRBV30 and TRBJ1-3; TRBD1 agrees at 9 bases. The CDR3 is made up of 14 amino acids. Germline CDR1 GTSNPN, CDR2 SVGIG (reference sequence). With V trimmed by 5 bases and J by 9 bases, 11 bases remained unmatched. The CDR3 spells CAWGGTGFIGTIYF. The CDR3 DNA is TGTGCCTGGGGCGGGACAGGGTTTATCGGCACCATATATTTT.

This rearrangement joins TRBV7-9 to TRBJ1-1, with D possibly being TRBD1 (6 bases). Germline V CDR1 and CDR2: SEHNR, FQNEAQ (reference sequence). V gave up 0 bases and J gave up 6 bases, with 11 bases separating them. The CDR3 has 14 amino acids. This CDR3 is CASSLAGAAPEAFF. CDR3 nucleotide sequence: TGTGCCAGCAGCTTAGCGGGGGCTGCCCCTGAAGCTTTCTTT.

A word on this clone: This same CDR3 is encoded by further DNA sequences in the sample. The chain employs TRBV29-1 and TRBJ1-2; 7 nucleotides line up with TRBD1. The CDR3 totals 15 residues. Germline V gene lookup returns CDR1 SQVTM and CDR2 ANQGSEA. Trimming took 0 bases from V and 4 from J; bases not matched to a gene: 8. The CDR3 DNA is TGCAGCGTTGAAGATTCGTTGGGGACAGCCTATGGCTACACCTTC. Protein product: CSVEDSLGTAYGYTF.